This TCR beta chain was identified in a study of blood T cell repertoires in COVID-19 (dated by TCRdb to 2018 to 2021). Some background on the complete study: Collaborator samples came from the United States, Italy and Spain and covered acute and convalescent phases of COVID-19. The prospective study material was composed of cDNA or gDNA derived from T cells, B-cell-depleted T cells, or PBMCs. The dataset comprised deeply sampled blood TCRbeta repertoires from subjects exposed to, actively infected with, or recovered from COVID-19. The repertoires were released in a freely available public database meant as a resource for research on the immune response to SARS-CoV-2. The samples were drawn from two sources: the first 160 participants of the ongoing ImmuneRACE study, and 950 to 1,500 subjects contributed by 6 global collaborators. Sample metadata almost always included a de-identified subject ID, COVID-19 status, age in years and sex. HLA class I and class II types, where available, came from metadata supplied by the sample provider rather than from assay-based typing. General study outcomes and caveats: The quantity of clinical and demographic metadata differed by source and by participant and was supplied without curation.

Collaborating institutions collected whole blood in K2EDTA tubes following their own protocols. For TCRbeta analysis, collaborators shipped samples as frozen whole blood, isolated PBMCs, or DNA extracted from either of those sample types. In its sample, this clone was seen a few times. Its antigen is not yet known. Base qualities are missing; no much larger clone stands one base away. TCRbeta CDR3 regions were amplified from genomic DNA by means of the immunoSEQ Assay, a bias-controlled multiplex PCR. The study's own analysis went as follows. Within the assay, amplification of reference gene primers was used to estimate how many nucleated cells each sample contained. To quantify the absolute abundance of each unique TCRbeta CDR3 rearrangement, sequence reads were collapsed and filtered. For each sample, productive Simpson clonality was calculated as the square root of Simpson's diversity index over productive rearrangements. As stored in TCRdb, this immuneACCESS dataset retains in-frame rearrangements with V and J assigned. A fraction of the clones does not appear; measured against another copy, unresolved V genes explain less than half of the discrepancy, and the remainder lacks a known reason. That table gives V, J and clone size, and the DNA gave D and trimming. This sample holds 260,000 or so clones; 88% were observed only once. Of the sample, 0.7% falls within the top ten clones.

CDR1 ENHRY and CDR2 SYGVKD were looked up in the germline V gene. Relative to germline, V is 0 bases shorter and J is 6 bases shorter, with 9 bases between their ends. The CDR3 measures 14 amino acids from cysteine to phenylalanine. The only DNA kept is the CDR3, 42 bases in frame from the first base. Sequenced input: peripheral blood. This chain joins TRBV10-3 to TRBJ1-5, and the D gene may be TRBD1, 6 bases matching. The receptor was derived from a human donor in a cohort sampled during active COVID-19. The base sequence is TGTGCCATCAGTGAGTCCCAGGGGACTCAGCCCCAGCATTTT. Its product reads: CAISESQGTQPQHF.